This TCR beta chain is drawn from a study of Ad26.COV2.S vaccination and SARS-CoV-2 variants. Study background: The authors gave Ad26.COV2.S intramuscularly, either once or twice 56 days apart. Broader study findings: Measurements of TCR breadth and depth may have given underestimates of the total T cell responses. Vaccine recipients had higher spike-specific TCR breadth than placebo recipients. Substantial response breadth was reportedly seen for spike-specific CD8+ and CD4+ T cells after vaccination.

CDR1 is MNHEY and CDR2 is SVGEGT in the germline V gene. Trimming left V 6 bases short and J 5 bases short, with 17 bases between. CDR3 size: 15 residues. Using immunoSEQ multiplex PCR, the repertoire was profiled, and TCRdb retains in-frame clones only, with some absent. The sample carries approximately 480,000 clones, 87% recorded once. With regard to this clone: What it binds is unknown.

Treatment denoted: some 19 received Ad26.COV2.S at low or high dose, single or two shots; about 5 received placebo; per-sample allocation not given. All samples were drawn on day 63, counting from the first vaccine or placebo injection. J is TRBJ2-1 and V is TRBV6-2 or TRBV6-3; D gene unclear. The material was peripheral blood, obtained in a trial of Ad26.COV2.S vaccine versus placebo. This TCR came from a person between 18 and 65 years old who received the Ad26.COV2.S COVID-19 vaccine or a placebo. CDR3 protein: CASSPGPRRNNEQFF. The CDR3 DNA reads TGTGCCAGCAGCCCAGGACCTAGACGGAACAATGAGCAGTTCTTC.